These 29 T cell receptor beta chains originate from one sample sequenced in a study of blood T cell repertoires in COVID-19. The table came from immunoSEQ multiplex PCR; TCRdb's copy has only in-frame clones and leaves some out. The profile shows 200,000 to 300,000 clones, approximately 90% of them singletons. The sample consisted of PBMCs or T cells enriched from blood (not recorded which). Receptors originate from a man aged 40-55 years who had recovered from COVID-19.

There are a few counts of this clone. The rearrangement joins TRBV29-1 to TRBJ1-2, with 9 bases identical to TRBD1. The junction had 8 bases not matched to a gene; V was cut back by 5 bases and J by 4 bases. Per the germline V gene, CDR1 is SQVTM and CDR2 is ANQGSEA. This CDR3 spans 14 amino acids. As DNA, the CDR3 is TGCAGCGTTACCCTGACAGGGGGTAGCTATGGCTACACCTTC. This sequence encodes CSVTLTGGSYGYTF.

This clone turned up a few times. J is TRBJ1-3 and V is TRBV19; TRBD1 matches 9 bases. With 11 bases clipped from V and 2 bases from J, the junction kept 7 bases outside the gene matches. The CDR3 runs 14 residues. Germline CDR1 reads LNHDA; CDR2 reads SQIVND (reference sequence). Written as DNA, the CDR3 is TGTGCCGCTGGACAGGGGTCTGCTGGAAACACCATATATTTT. Its protein is CAAGQGSAGNTIYF.

The chain employs TRBV28 and TRBJ1-3; possible D gene TRBD1, 5 bases. Germline V gene lookup returns CDR1 MDHEN and CDR2 SYDVKM. Between the trimmed V and J ends, which lost 8 bases and 2 bases, there was a span of 13 bases. The CDR3 has 14 residues. The CDR3: CASGSKGTGNTIYF. CDR3 nucleotide sequence: TGTGCCAGCGGTTCTAAGGGGACTGGAAACACCATATATTTT.

The V call is TRBV5-6, the J call TRBJ1-5, with 10 bases lining up with TRBD1. V shed 4 bases, J shed 14 bases, and the junction held 12 bases outside the gene matches. CDR3 length: 14 amino acids. Germline CDR1 is SGHDT and CDR2 is YYEEEE. CDR3 sequence: CASSTHRTGGSKHF. Written as DNA, the CDR3 is TGTGCCAGCAGCACACACCGGACAGGGGGTTCCAAGCATTTT. The full variable domain, with the rest looked up from reference TRBV5-6 and TRBJ1-5, is DAGVTQSPTHLIKTRGQQVTLRCSPKSGHDTVSWYQQALGQGPQFIFQYYEEEERQRGNFPDRFSGHQFPNYSSELNVNALLLGDSALYLCASSTHRTGGSKHFGDGTRLSIL.

The J gene is TRBJ2-5, the V gene TRBV3-1 (or the pseudogene TRBV3-2); TRBD2 matches at 11 bases. The CDR3 is made up of 18 amino acids. Trimming cost V 0 bases and J 2 bases; bases outside gene matches: 8. Germline-derived CDR1 and CDR2 are LGHDT and YNNKEL (reference sequence). The CDR3 bases are TGTGCCAGCAGCCAAGATCTGGTGACTAGCGGGAATCAAGAGACCCAGTACTTC. Residues: CASSQDLVTSGNQETQYF.

The chain has TRBV27 and TRBJ2-5; 9 nucleotides line up with TRBD2. V lost 8 bases, J lost 5 bases, and 12 bases stayed unmatched. The CDR3 runs 15 residues. Germline CDR1 is MNHEY and CDR2 is SMNVEV (reference sequence). In nucleotides, the CDR3 is TGTGCCAGCGGCTCTCCCGCGGGAGGGCTTGAGACCCAGTACTTC. It specifies CASGSPAGGLETQYF.

Details on this clone: At one end the junction does not follow the germline gene, possibly because of a read error. The chain carries TRBV5-1 and TRBJ1-5; D might be TRBD1 (5 bases). Germline CDR1 and CDR2: SGHRS and YFSETQ. The CDR3 has 14 residues. CDR3 in amino acids: CARSGGGPKQPQHF. DNA of the CDR3: TGCGCCCGCAGCGGGGGGGGTCCGAAGCAGCCCCAGCATTTT. The full variable domain, rest sourced from reference TRBV5-1 and TRBJ1-5, is KAGVTQTPRYLIKTRGQQVTLSCSPISGHRSVSWYQQTPGQGLQFLFEYFSETQRNKGNFPGRFSGRQFSNSRSEMNVSTLELGDSALYLCARSGGGPKQPQHFGDGTRLSIL.

Regarding this clone: The identical CDR3 is also encoded by other nucleotide sequences in the sample. The chain is built from TRBV7-8 and TRBJ2-2, with 10 nucleotides matching TRBD2. Trimming took 5 bases from V and 4 from J; bases not matched to a gene: 7. The CDR3 is 16 residues long. Germline CDR1 reads SGHVS; CDR2 reads FQNEAQ. The CDR3 DNA sequence: TGTGCCAGCAGCCGTCTAGCGGGAGTGGGCACCGGGGAGCTGTTTTTT. The encoded protein is CASSRLAGVGTGELFF.

V gene TRBV4-1 combines with J gene TRBJ2-2; D gene ambiguous. The ends were cut back, 4 bases at V and 6 bases at J, with 9 bases in the middle. CDR3 length: 13 amino acids. Germline V gene lookup returns CDR1 MGHRA and CDR2 YSYEKL. CDR3 nucleotide sequence: TGCGCCAGCAGCCTACTAATGTCCGGGGAGCTGTTTTTT. Protein: CASSLLMSGELFF.

The CDR3 loop is CASSFAHSGTVYEQYF. The DNA of the CDR3 is TGTGCCAGCAGCTTCGCGCACTCCGGGACTGTCTACGAGCAGTACTTC. This chain uses TRBV7-2 with TRBJ2-7; D may be TRBD2 (6 bases). The germline V gene encodes CDR1 SGHTA and CDR2 FQGNSA. This CDR3 is 16 amino acids long. The V and J ends lost 3 bases and 3 bases respectively, with 18 bases between them.

The chain carries TRBV28 and TRBJ1-5; 10 nucleotides agree with TRBD1. This CDR3 contains 13 residues. Germline lookup yields CDR1 MDHEN and CDR2 SYDVKM. V was pared by 5 bases and J by 6 bases, with 1 base of the junction left unmatched. The CDR3, as DNA: TGTGCCAGCAGTGGGACAGGGGCTCAGCCCCAGCATTTT. Residues: CASSGTGAQPQHF. Full variable domain (outside the CDR3, taken from reference TRBV28 and TRBJ1-5): DVKVTQSSRYLVKRTGEKVFLECVQDMDHENMFWYRQDPGLGLRLIYFSYDVKMKEKGDIPEGYSVSREKKERFSLILESASTNQTSMYLCASSGTGAQPQHFGDGTRLSIL.

V gene TRBV12-5 combines with J gene TRBJ1-5; perhaps TRBD1 as D (5 bases). Germline V gene lookup returns CDR1 LGHNT and CDR2 FRNRAP. The V end was cut by 1 base, the J end by 7 bases, with 11 bases between. The CDR3 is 14 amino acids. CDR3 residues: CASGLDRRWQPQHF. The CDR3 DNA is TGTGCTAGTGGTTTGGACAGGCGTTGGCAGCCCCAGCATTTT.

The CDR3 loop reads CASRPRDRGATNEKLFF. In nucleotides, the CDR3 is TGTGCCAGTAGGCCCCGGGACAGGGGTGCAACTAATGAAAAACTGTTTTTT. The rearrangement uses TRBV19 and TRBJ1-4; 10 bases agree with TRBD1. This CDR3 is built from 17 residues. Germline V CDR1 and CDR2: LNHDA, SQIVND (reference sequence). V dropped 6 bases and J dropped 0; count of bases not matched to a gene: 7.

The chain links TRBV28 to TRBJ2-6; D is unclear. In germline, CDR1 is MDHEN, CDR2 SYDVKM. The germline V and J ends were trimmed by 4 bases and 0 bases, with 10 bases remaining between them. The CDR3 runs 16 residues. The CDR3: CASSSAVDSGANVLTF. CDR3 nucleotides: TGTGCCAGCAGTTCTGCAGTTGACTCTGGGGCCAACGTCCTGACTTTC.

About this clone itself: Other DNA sequences in the sample encode the same CDR3. This rearrangement joins TRBV7-2 to TRBJ2-7; D is possibly TRBD1 (6 bases). Germline loops: CDR1 SGHTA, CDR2 FQGNSA. V shed 1 base and J shed 2 bases, with 9 bases lying between them. The CDR3 has 14 residues. In DNA, the CDR3 is TGTGCCAGCAGCTTAGGGACAGTAACCTACGAGCAGTACTTC. The encoded protein is CASSLGTVTYEQYF. Supplemented by reference TRBV7-2 and TRBJ2-7, the full variable domain reads GAGVSQSPSNKVTEKGKDVELRCDPISGHTALYWYRQSLGQGLEFLIYFQGNSAPDKSGLPSDRFSAERTGGSVSTLTIQRTQQEDSAVYLCASSLGTVTYEQYFGPGTRLTVT.

The chain recombines TRBV11-3 with TRBJ1-6; 7 nucleotides align to TRBD1. Germline V gives CDR1 SGHNT, CDR2 YENEEA. The CDR3 length is 17 residues. J was trimmed by 4 bases and V by 0 bases; bases with no gene match: 6. DNA for the CDR3: TGTGCCAGCAGCTTAGATTCGGTCAGGGGGTATAATTCACCCCTCCACTTT. The encoded protein is CASSLDSVRGYNSPLHF.

V usage is TRBV6-5 and J usage is TRBJ2-7; 7 positions match TRBD1. The CDR3 totals 14 residues. V shed 7 bases, J shed 2 bases, and the junction held 8 bases outside the gene matches. CDR1 is MNHEY and CDR2 is SVGAGI in the germline V gene. CDR3 loop: CASTGTDRTYEQYF. CDR3 coding DNA: TGTGCCAGCACCGGGACAGATCGTACCTACGAGCAGTACTTC.

This chain connects TRBV9 to TRBJ1-2, with 10 positions matching TRBD1. Germline-derived CDR1 and CDR2 are SGDLS and YYNGEE. V lost 6 bases, J lost 5 bases, and 13 bases stayed unmatched. This CDR3 comprises 16 residues. For the CDR3, the DNA is TGTGCCAGCACCATAAGTCCCGGGGGACAGGGGTATGGCTACACCTTC. This codes for CASTISPGGQGYGYTF.

CDR3 DNA: TGTGCCAGTAGTTTGACAGGGTTTCGGGAGACCCAGTACTTC. It encodes CASSLTGFRETQYF. The chain links TRBV19 to TRBJ2-5, with TRBD1 identical over 7 bases. This CDR3 region has 14 residues. V lost 5 bases to trimming and J lost 5 bases; unmatched junction nucleotides: 8. CDR1 and CDR2 (germline): LNHDA, SQIVND (reference sequence).

The rearrangement joins TRBV19 to TRBJ1-2, with 10 bases matching TRBD1. V shed 3 bases, J shed 8 bases, and the junction held 6 bases outside the gene matches. Germline CDR1 and CDR2: LNHDA and SQIVND (reference sequence). The CDR3 has 14 residues. CDR3 coding DNA: TGTGCCAGTAGTATGGGGACAGGGGTTCTGGGCTACACCTTC. It codes for CASSMGTGVLGYTF.

V gene TRBV15 combines with J gene TRBJ2-7; 7 bases line up with TRBD1. The CDR3 sequence is 14 residues long. Losses at the gene ends were 1 base for V and 1 base for J; bases not matched to a gene: 1. Germline values: CDR1 LNHNV, CDR2 YYDKDF (reference sequence). The chain's CDR3 is CATSRVDRSYEQYF. The CDR3 DNA follows: TGTGCCACCAGCAGAGTGGACAGGTCCTACGAGCAGTACTTC.

This clone was counted a single time. V and J are TRBV19 and TRBJ2-3; no clear D gene. CDR1 is LNHDA, CDR2 SQIVND, per germline (reference sequence). The CDR3 totals 15 residues. Trimming took off 0 bases at V and 3 bases at J, with 10 bases between the two ends. CDR3 residues: CASSIDPVMTDTQYF. The CDR3 region has the DNA TGTGCCAGTAGTATAGATCCGGTTATGACAGATACGCAGTATTTT.

The J gene is TRBJ1-1, the V gene TRBV3-1 (or the pseudogene TRBV3-2), with unresolved D. This CDR3 has 15 residues. V was pared by 1 base and J by 3 bases, with 12 bases between. Germline CDR1 LGHDT, CDR2 YNNKEL (reference sequence). CDR3 region: CASSQVQTQYTEAFF. CDR3 coding DNA: TGTGCCAGCAGCCAAGTCCAGACTCAGTACACTGAAGCTTTCTTT.

V usage is TRBV27 and J usage is TRBJ2-5; D may be TRBD1 (6 bases). Deletions cut 6 bases from V and 0 bases from J, with 11 bases between. This CDR3 has 14 amino acids. From germline, CDR1 is MNHEY and CDR2 SMNVEV (reference sequence). DNA of the CDR3: TGTGCCAGCAGCAAAAGGACAGACCAAGAGACCCAGTACTTC. The encoded protein is CASSKRTDQETQYF.

This clone was seen just once. The chain carries TRBV11-2 and TRBJ2-5, with D perhaps matching TRBD2 (6 bases). Looked up from germline, CDR1 is SGHAT and CDR2 is FQNNGV. The CDR3 is 16 amino acids. The V end lost 3 bases, the J end lost 1 base, and 15 bases lay between the germline ends. In DNA form, the CDR3 reads TGTGCCAGCAGCTTGGGTTTGCGGGGCCCCCAAGAGACCCAGTACTTC. Its protein product is CASSLGLRGPQETQYF.

The rearrangement uses TRBV30 and TRBJ1-5, with 7 bases that match TRBD1. The CDR3 is 14 residues long. Germline trimming cut 1 base from V and 5 bases from J; bases unmatched to any gene: 5. Germline CDR1 and CDR2: GTSNPN and SVGIG (reference sequence). The CDR3 nucleotides are TGTGCCTGGAGTGATGGGACAGCATATCAGCCCCAGCATTTT. The encoded protein is CAWSDGTAYQPQHF.

The rearrangement links TRBV12-5 to TRBJ1-5, with a weak D call TRBD1 (6 bases). Germline V CDR1 and CDR2: LGHNT, FRNRAP. The ends were cut back, 6 bases at V and 6 bases at J, with 15 bases in the middle. The CDR3 length is 14 residues. The CDR3 region has the DNA TGTGCTAGTGGCCGGGATACAGGGCGTCAGCCCCAGCATTTT. Protein product: CASGRDTGRQPQHF.

The chain has TRBV7-2 and TRBJ2-7; 13 bases agree with TRBD2. With 1 base clipped from V and 2 bases from J, the junction kept 2 bases outside the gene matches. This CDR3 is built from 16 residues. The germline gives CDR1 SGHTA, CDR2 FQGNSA. The CDR3: CASSLEGTSGTYEQYF. CDR3 nucleotide sequence: TGTGCCAGCAGCTTAGAGGGGACTAGCGGGACCTACGAGCAGTACTTC.

This chain joins TRBV4-2 and TRBJ2-1; TRBD2 aligns across 12 bases. The CDR3 runs to 16 residues. J gave up 5 bases and V 3 bases, and 5 bases lay outside the gene matches. The germline CDR1 and CDR2 sequences are LGHNA and YNFKEQ. The CDR3 DNA is TGTGCCAGCAGCCATATACTAGCGGGAGGCCACAATGAGCAGTTCTTC. Translating gives CASSHILAGGHNEQFF.